Presented here are 20 T cell receptor beta chains from one specimen sequenced in a study of blood T cell repertoires in COVID-19. Assay used: immunoSEQ multiplex PCR; TCRdb lists only in-frame clones, some missing. The sample records around 240,000 clones, approximately 86% being singletons. The specimen sequenced was peripheral blood. Every receptor here comes from a woman in her twenties or thirties who had recovered from COVID-19.

The rearrangement joins TRBV6-6 to TRBJ1-4, with TRBD1 matching 7 bases. Germline V gene data show CDR1 as MNHNY and CDR2 as SVGAGI (reference sequence). The J segment lost 0 bases and the V segment lost 6 bases, leaving 7 bases of the junction unmatched. The CDR3 contains 16 residues. CDR3 nucleotide sequence: TGTGCCAGCAGAGATGACAGGGACCCAACTAATGAAAAACTGTTTTTT. Amino acid sequence: CASRDDRDPTNEKLFF.

The chain couples TRBV6-5 to TRBJ1-6; TRBD1 aligns across 7 bases. The germline gives CDR1 MNHEY, CDR2 SVGAGI. The V segment lost 0 bases and the J segment 7 bases; nucleotides outside the gene matches: 3. The CDR3 has 15 residues. The chain's CDR3 is CASSYSSGGNSPLHF. CDR3 nucleotides: TGTGCCAGCAGTTACTCATCAGGGGGGAATTCACCCCTCCACTTT.

In DNA, the CDR3 is TGTGCCAGCACTAAGGACAGCAACTATCACAATGAGCAGTTCTTC. Translating it yields CASTKDSNYHNEQFF. The chain carries TRBV5-5 and TRBJ2-1; maybe TRBD1 (6 bases). V was pared by 6 bases and J by 5 bases, with 18 bases between. CDR1 is SGHKS, CDR2 YYEKEE, per germline (reference sequence). The CDR3 length is 15 residues.

This rearrangement joins TRBV4-2 to TRBJ1-6; D gene ambiguous. The CDR3 is 14 residues long. Germline V gene lookup returns CDR1 LGHNA and CDR2 YNFKEQ. The V gene lost 1 base and the J gene lost 10 bases, with 11 bases spanning the gap. This CDR3 reads CASSQVAENSPLHF. The CDR3 bases are TGTGCCAGCAGCCAAGTCGCAGAAAACTCACCCCTCCACTTT.

This chain connects TRBV18 to TRBJ2-3; 9 nucleotides align to TRBD2. V trimming: 1 base; J trimming: 5 bases; junction bases outside the gene matches: 4. This CDR3 has 15 amino acids. Germline V gene sequence: CDR1 KGHSH, CDR2 LQKENI. The CDR3 DNA follows: TGTGCCAGCTCACCACGCGGGGGGGCCGAAGATACGCAGTATTTT. Translation gives CASSPRGGAEDTQYF.

The chain uses TRBV27 and TRBJ2-1; a weak D match, TRBD2 (5 bases). Per germline, CDR1 MNHEY and CDR2 SMNVEV (reference sequence). Trimming removed 0 bases from V and 5 bases from J, with 14 bases in between. This CDR3 spans 16 amino acids. CDR3 protein: CASSLSGILPNNEQFF. Here the CDR3 DNA reads TGTGCCAGCAGTTTATCCGGGATACTTCCTAACAATGAGCAGTTCTTC.

The rearrangement uses TRBV19 and TRBJ1-6; D is unclear. The CDR3 runs to 15 residues. Germline CDR1 is LNHDA and CDR2 is SQIVND (reference sequence). V was pared by 1 base and J by 8 bases, with 12 bases between. The CDR3 spells CASSIGGGYYSPLHF. CDR3 DNA: TGTGCCAGTAGTATAGGTGGAGGGTATTATTCACCCCTCCACTTT. The variable domain in full, completed from reference TRBV19 and TRBJ1-6, reads DGGITQSPKYLFRKEGQNVTLSCEQNLNHDAMYWYRQDPGQGLRLIYYSQIVNDFQKGDIAEGYSVSREKKESFPLTVTSAQKNPTAFYLCASSIGGGYYSPLHFGNGTRLTVT.

The J gene is TRBJ1-1, the V gene TRBV2; D remains unclear. V dropped 8 bases and J dropped 0 bases, with 13 bases sitting between them. There are 14 residues in the CDR3. Germline V lookup: CDR1 SNHLY, CDR2 FYNNEI. The CDR3 protein is CASSYTAMNTEAFF. DNA for the CDR3: TGTGCCAGCTCGTATACAGCAATGAACACTGAAGCTTTCTTT.

This rearrangement joins TRBV2 to TRBJ2-7, with 12 bases that match TRBD2. V trimming: 6 bases; J trimming: 6 bases; junction bases outside the gene matches: 6. Germline CDR1 reads SNHLY; CDR2 reads FYNNEI. The CDR3 length is 14 residues. The DNA for the CDR3 is TGTGCCAGCAGCCGGACGGGACTAGCGGGCGAGCAGTACTTC. Translated: CASSRTGLAGEQYF.

This clone has only one observation. V usage is TRBV4-1 and J usage is TRBJ1-4; D is unresolved. Trimming shortened V by 4 bases and J by 4 bases, and 16 bases separated the two germline ends. The CDR3 is 16 amino acids. Germline V CDR1 and CDR2: MGHRA, YSYEKL. Written as DNA, the CDR3 is TGCGCCAGCAGCCCCGAGCCCTCCACCGGTAATGAAAAACTGTTTTTT. Translated: CASSPEPSTGNEKLFF.

This clone was seen only a few times. The chain recombines TRBV12-3 or TRBV12-4 with TRBJ2-7, with D possibly matching TRBD1 (6 bases). Deletions cut 5 bases from V and 0 bases from J, with 8 bases between. The CDR3 sequence is 13 residues long. DNA of the CDR3: TGTGCCAGCAGTCGGACAGACTCCTACGAGCAGTACTTC. Its translation is CASSRTDSYEQYF.

The chain recombines TRBV7-9 with TRBJ2-2, with TRBD1 as a possible D gene (6 bases). Germline CDR1 SEHNR, CDR2 FQNEAQ (reference sequence). The germline V and J ends were trimmed by 1 base and 4 bases, with 16 bases remaining between them. The CDR3 consists of 17 residues. In DNA, the CDR3 is TGTGCCAGCAGCTTAGGGTTTCCAGGGGAAGGCACCGGGGAGCTGTTTTTT. It translates to CASSLGFPGEGTGELFF.

In this sample, this clone turned up once. V and J are TRBV5-1 and TRBJ2-1; tentatively, D is TRBD1 (6 bases). V was shortened by 2 bases and J by 2 bases, with 11 bases between the two germline ends. The CDR3 sequence is 15 residues long. Looked up from germline, CDR1 is SGHRS and CDR2 is YFSETQ. CDR3 sequence reads: CASSFGQGTYNEQFF. The CDR3 coding sequence is TGCGCCAGCAGCTTCGGGCAGGGGACCTACAATGAGCAGTTCTTC.

This sequence joins TRBV11-2 and TRBJ2-7, with 7 bases fitting TRBD1. The ends lost 5 bases at V and 6 bases at J; junction bases unmatched: 10. Germline CDR1 SGHAT, CDR2 FQNNGV. The CDR3 is 14 residues long. The chain's CDR3 is CASSGPGTVAEQYF. The CDR3 DNA reads as TGTGCCAGCAGCGGCCCCGGGACAGTTGCCGAGCAGTACTTC.

This clone came up once. This rearrangement joins TRBV2 to TRBJ2-5, with a tentative D call TRBD2 (7 bases). Germline loops: CDR1 SNHLY, CDR2 FYNNEI. The CDR3 runs to 14 residues. The germline V and J ends were trimmed by 6 bases and 2 bases, with 13 bases remaining between them. CDR3 sequence (DNA): TGTGCCAGCAGCCTAGGGGGGGGGCAAGAGACCCAGTACTTC. Translation gives CASSLGGGQETQYF.

This sequence joins TRBV5-4 and TRBJ2-7, with TRBD2 matching over 8 bases. CDR3 length equals 14 residues. Trimming at V came to 0 bases and at J to 5 bases, leaving 4 bases not matched to a gene. Per germline, CDR1 SGHNT and CDR2 YYREEE (reference sequence). This chain's CDR3 is CASSLGGGPDEQYF. The CDR3 DNA reads TGTGCCAGCAGCTTGGGCGGGGGGCCGGACGAGCAGTACTTC.

The rearrangement joins TRBV27 to TRBJ1-5; 10 bases agree with TRBD1. V shed 5 bases and J 5 bases; nucleotides not matched to a gene: 9. The CDR3 runs 16 residues. Germline CDR1 MNHEY, CDR2 SMNVEV (reference sequence). CDR3 in DNA: TGTGCCAGCAGTCCGCGGGACAGGGGAAAGGATCAGCCCCAGCATTTT. Protein product: CASSPRDRGKDQPQHF.

The J gene is TRBJ1-1, the V gene TRBV19; 8 bases line up with TRBD1. There are 14 residues in the CDR3. Per the germline V gene, CDR1 is LNHDA and CDR2 is SQIVND (reference sequence). V trimming: 4 bases; J trimming: 5 bases; junction bases outside the gene matches: 6. The CDR3 reads CASSTGGARTEAFF. As DNA, the CDR3 is TGTGCCAGTAGTACAGGGGGCGCGCGGACTGAAGCTTTCTTT. Using reference TRBV19 and TRBJ1-1 for the parts outside the CDR3, the full variable domain is DGGITQSPKYLFRKEGQNVTLSCEQNLNHDAMYWYRQDPGQGLRLIYYSQIVNDFQKGDIAEGYSVSREKKESFPLTVTSAQKNPTAFYLCASSTGGARTEAFFGQGTRLTVV.

The chain uses TRBV6-2 or TRBV6-3 and TRBJ2-7, with D possibly TRBD1 on 6 matching bases. From germline, CDR1 is MNHEY and CDR2 SVGEGT. Deletions cut 5 bases from V and 0 bases from J, with 11 bases between. The CDR3 contains 14 residues. The CDR3 nucleotides read TGTGCCAGCAGTCTCGGGACATACTCCTACGAGCAGTACTTC. This sequence encodes CASSLGTYSYEQYF.

This chain connects TRBV6-6 to TRBJ2-7, with 10 bases that match TRBD1. This CDR3 contains 15 residues. J lost 4 bases, V lost 0 bases, and 3 bases had no gene match. Germline loops: CDR1 MNHNY, CDR2 SVGAGI (reference sequence). The CDR3 reads CASSYSTGGKYEQYF. CDR3 nucleotides: TGTGCCAGCAGTTACTCGACAGGGGGCAAATACGAGCAGTACTTC.